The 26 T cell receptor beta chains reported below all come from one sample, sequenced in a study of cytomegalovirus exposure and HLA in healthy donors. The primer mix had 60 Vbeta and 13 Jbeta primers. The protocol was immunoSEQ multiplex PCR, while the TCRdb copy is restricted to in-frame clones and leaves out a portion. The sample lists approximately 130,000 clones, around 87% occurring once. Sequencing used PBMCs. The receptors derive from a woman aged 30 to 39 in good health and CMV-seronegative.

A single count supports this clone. CDR3 residues: CASSPWGGAEAFF. CDR3 sequence (DNA): TGTGCCAGCAGCCCATGGGGGGGGGCTGAAGCTTTCTTT. The chain carries TRBV11-2 and TRBJ1-1; maybe TRBD1 (5 bases). Germline assignment: CDR1 SGHAT and CDR2 FQNNGV. Trimming shortened V by 5 bases and J by 6 bases, and 13 bases separated the two germline ends. The length of the CDR3 is 13 residues.

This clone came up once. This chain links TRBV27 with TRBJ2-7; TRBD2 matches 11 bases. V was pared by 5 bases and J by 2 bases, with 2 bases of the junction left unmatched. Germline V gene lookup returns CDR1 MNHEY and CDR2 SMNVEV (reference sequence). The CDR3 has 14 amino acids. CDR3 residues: CASSTSGRPYEQYF. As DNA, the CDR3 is TGTGCCAGCAGTACTAGCGGGAGACCCTACGAGCAGTACTTC.

CDR3 in DNA: TGTGCCAGCAGCTTTTGGGGGGACCGTGGCTATGGCTACACCTTC. Its protein product is CASSFWGDRGYGYTF. This chain joins TRBV28 and TRBJ1-2; a possible D gene is TRBD1 (5 bases). CDR1 is MDHEN and CDR2 is SYDVKM in the germline V gene. The CDR3 is 15 amino acids. V lost 6 bases, J lost 4 bases, and 18 bases lay in between.

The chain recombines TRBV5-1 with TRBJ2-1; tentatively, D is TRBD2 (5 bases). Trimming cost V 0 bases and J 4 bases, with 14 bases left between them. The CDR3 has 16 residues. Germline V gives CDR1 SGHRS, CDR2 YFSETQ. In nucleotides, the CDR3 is TGCGCCAGCAGCTTGGTGTCTAGCAGAATTTACAATGAGCAGTTCTTC. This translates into CASSLVSSRIYNEQFF.

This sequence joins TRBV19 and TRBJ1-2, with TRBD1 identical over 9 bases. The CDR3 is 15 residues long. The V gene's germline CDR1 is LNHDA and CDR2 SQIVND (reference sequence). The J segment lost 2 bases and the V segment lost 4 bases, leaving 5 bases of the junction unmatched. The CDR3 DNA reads TGTGCCAGTAGTACCCCCGGGACAGGGAACTATGGCTACACCTTC. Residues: CASSTPGTGNYGYTF.

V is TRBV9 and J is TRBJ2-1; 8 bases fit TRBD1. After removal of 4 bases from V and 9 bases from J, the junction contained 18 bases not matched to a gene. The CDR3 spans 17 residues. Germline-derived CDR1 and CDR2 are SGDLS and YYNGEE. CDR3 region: CASSPRTGTAMVGEQFF. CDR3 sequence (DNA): TGTGCCAGCAGCCCCAGGACAGGGACAGCGATGGTGGGTGAGCAGTTCTTC.

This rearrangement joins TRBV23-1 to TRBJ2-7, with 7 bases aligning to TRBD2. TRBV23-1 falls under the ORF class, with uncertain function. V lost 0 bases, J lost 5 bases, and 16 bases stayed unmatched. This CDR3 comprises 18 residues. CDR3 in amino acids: CASSQSIPVREYSHEQYF. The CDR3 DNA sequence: TGCGCCAGCAGTCAATCGATCCCGGTGCGGGAGTATAGCCACGAGCAGTACTTC.

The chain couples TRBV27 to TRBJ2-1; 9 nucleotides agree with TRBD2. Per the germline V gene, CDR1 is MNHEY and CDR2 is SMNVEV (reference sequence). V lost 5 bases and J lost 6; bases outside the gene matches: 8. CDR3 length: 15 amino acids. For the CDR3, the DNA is TGTGCCAGCAGTCGCAAGGGACTAGCTTTCAATGAGCAGTTCTTC. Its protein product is CASSRKGLAFNEQFF.

The CDR3 coding sequence is TGTGCCAGCAGCGGGAGCCGGGACAGGGGCCTCAATCAGCCCCAGCATTTT. This encodes CASSGSRDRGLNQPQHF. This chain connects TRBV5-5 to TRBJ1-5; 10 bases line up with TRBD1. Germline V gene lookup returns CDR1 SGHKS and CDR2 YYEKEE (reference sequence). The J segment lost 3 bases and the V segment lost 4 bases, leaving 10 bases of the junction unmatched. This CDR3 has 17 residues. Complete variable domain (other parts from reference TRBV5-5 and TRBJ1-5): DAGVTQSPTHLIKTRGQQVTLRCSPISGHKSVSWYQQVLGQGPQFIFQYYEKEERGRGNFPDRFSARQFPNYSSELNVNALLLGDSALYLCASSGSRDRGLNQPQHFGDGTRLSIL.

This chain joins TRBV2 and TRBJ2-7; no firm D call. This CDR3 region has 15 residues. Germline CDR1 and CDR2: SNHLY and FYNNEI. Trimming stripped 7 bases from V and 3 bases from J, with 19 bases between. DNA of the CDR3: TGTGCCAGCACCATAGACTCCCTAACTGACTACGAGCAGTACTTC. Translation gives CASTIDSLTDYEQYF.

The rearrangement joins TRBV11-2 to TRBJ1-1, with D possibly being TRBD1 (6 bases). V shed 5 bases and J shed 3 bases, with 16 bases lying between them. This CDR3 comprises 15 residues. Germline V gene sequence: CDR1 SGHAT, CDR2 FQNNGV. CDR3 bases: TGTGCCAGCAGCCGTCGTGGGGGGGCCTACACTGAAGCTTTCTTT. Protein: CASSRRGGAYTEAFF. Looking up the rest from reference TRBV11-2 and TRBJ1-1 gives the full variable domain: EAGVAQSPRYKIIEKRQSVAFWCNPISGHATLYWYQQILGQGPKLLIQFQNNGVVDDSQLPKDRFSAERLKGVDSTLKIQPAKLEDSAVYLCASSRRGGAYTEAFFGQGTRLTVV.

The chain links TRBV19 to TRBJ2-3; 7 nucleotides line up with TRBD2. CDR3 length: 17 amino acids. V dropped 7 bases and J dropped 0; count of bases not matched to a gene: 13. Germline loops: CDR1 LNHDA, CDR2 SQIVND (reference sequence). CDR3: CASTPRLAVPSTDTQYF. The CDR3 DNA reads TGTGCCAGTACCCCACGGCTAGCGGTACCTAGCACAGATACGCAGTATTTT.

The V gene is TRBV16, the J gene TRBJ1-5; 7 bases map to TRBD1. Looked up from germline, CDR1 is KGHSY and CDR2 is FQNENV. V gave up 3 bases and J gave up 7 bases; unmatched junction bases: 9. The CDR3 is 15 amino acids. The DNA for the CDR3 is TGTGCCAGCAGCCAGCTGGGACAGCCGGGCCAGCCCCAGCATTTT. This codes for CASSQLGQPGQPQHF.

CDR3 loop: CAISDYRTGLSGNTIYF. The CDR3 DNA is TGTGCCATCAGTGATTACCGGACAGGCCTCTCTGGAAACACCATATATTTT. The chain employs TRBV10-3 and TRBJ1-3; TRBD1 matches 7 bases. The V and J ends lost 3 bases and 0 bases, in that order; junction bases with no gene match: 8. Germline CDR1 ENHRY, CDR2 SYGVKD. There are 17 residues in the CDR3.

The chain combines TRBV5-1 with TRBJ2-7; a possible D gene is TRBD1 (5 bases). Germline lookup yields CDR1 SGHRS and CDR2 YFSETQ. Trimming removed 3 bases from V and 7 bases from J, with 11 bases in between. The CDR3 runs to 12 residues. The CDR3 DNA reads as TGCGCCAGCAGCTCCGACAGATTAGAGCAGTACTTC. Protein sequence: CASSSDRLEQYF.

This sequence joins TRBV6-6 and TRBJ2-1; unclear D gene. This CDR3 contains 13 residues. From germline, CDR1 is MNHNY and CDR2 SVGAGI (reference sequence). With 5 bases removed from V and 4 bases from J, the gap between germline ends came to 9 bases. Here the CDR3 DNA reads TGTGCCAGCAGTCCCCCGGTTTACAATGAGCAGTTCTTC. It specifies CASSPPVYNEQFF.

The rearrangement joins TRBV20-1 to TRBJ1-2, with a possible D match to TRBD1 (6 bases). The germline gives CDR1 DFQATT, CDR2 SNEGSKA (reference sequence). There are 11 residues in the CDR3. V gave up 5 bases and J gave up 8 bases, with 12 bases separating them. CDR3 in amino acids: CSAHRAWGYTF. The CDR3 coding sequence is TGCAGTGCTCACAGGGCGTGGGGCTACACCTTC.

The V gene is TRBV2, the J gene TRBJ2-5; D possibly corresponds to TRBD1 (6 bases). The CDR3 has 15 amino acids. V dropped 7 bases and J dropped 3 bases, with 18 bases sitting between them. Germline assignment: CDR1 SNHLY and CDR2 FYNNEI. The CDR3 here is CASTGHENSKETQYF. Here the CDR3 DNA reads TGTGCCAGCACGGGACACGAAAACTCTAAAGAGACCCAGTACTTC.

The CDR3 sequence is CAWSPEVPSKNTEAFF. As DNA, the CDR3 is TGTGCCTGGAGCCCCGAAGTCCCAAGCAAGAACACTGAAGCTTTCTTT. The gene calls are TRBV30 and TRBJ1-1; no firm D call. CDR3 length: 16 amino acids. Trimming shortened V by 3 bases and J by 1 base, and 18 bases separated the two germline ends. Looked up from germline, CDR1 is GTSNPN and CDR2 is SVGIG (reference sequence).

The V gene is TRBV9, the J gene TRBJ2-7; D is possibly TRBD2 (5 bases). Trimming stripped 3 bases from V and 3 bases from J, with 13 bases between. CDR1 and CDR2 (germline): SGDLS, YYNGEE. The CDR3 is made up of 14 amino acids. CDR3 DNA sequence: TGTGCCAGCAGCGGGGCCCACGGAGGCTACGAGCAGTACTTC. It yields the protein CASSGAHGGYEQYF.

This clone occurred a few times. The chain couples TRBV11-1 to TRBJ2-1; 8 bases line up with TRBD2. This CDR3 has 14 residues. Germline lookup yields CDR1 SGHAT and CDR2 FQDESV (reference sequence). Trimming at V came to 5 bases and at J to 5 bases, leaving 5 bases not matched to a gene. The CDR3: CASSPREGDNEQFF. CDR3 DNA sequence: TGTGCCAGCAGCCCCCGGGAGGGGGACAATGAGCAGTTCTTC.

This CDR3 is CASSLGLTNTGELFF. CDR3 sequence (DNA): TGCGCCAGCAGCCTGGGACTGACGAACACCGGGGAGCTGTTTTTT. The genes are TRBV4-3 and TRBJ2-2, with D possibly being TRBD2 (6 bases). Trimming pared 4 bases from V and 0 bases from J, leaving 9 bases between. This CDR3 comprises 15 residues. From germline, CDR1 is LGHNA and CDR2 YSLEER.

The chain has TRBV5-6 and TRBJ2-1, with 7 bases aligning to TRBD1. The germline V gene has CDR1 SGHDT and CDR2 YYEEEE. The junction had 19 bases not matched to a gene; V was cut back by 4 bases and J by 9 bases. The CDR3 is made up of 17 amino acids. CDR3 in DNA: TGTGCCAGCAGCCGGCTAGGACAGGACCTACCTTTGGGTGAGCAGTTCTTC. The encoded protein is CASSRLGQDLPLGEQFF.

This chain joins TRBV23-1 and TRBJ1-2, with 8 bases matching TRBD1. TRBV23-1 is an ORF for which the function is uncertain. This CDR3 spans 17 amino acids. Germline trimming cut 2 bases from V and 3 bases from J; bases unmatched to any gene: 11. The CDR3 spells CASSQPRGQGTYYGYTF. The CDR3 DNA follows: TGCGCCAGCAGTCAACCACGCGGACAGGGAACCTACTATGGCTACACCTTC.

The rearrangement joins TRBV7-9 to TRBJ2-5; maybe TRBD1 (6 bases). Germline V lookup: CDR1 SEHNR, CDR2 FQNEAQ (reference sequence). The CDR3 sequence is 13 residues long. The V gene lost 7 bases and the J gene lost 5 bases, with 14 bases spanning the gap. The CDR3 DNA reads TGTGCCAGCAATTTACGGGACACGGAGACCCAGTACTTC. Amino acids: CASNLRDTETQYF. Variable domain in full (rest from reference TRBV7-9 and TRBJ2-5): DTGVSQNPRHKITKRGQNVTFRCDPISEHNRLYWYRQTLGQGPEFLTYFQNEAQLEKSRLLSDRFSAERPKGSFSTLEIQRTEQGDSAMYLCASNLRDTETQYFGPGTRLLVL.

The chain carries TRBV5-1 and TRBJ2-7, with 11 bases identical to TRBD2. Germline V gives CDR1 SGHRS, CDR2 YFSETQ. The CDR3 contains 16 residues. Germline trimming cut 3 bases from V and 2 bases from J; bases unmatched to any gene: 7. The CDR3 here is CASSWSSGRLPYEQYF. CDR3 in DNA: TGCGCCAGCAGCTGGTCTAGCGGGAGGCTTCCCTACGAGCAGTACTTC.